The present T cell receptor (beta chain) was sequenced within a study of blood T cell repertoires in COVID-19. Membership in each cohort depended on participant-reported clinical history. Clones were read by immunoSEQ multiplex PCR, and TCRdb kept only the in-frame ones, dropping some. The sample shows a few hundred thousand clones, more than 85% of them seen only once. The sample consisted of PBMCs or T cells enriched from blood (not recorded which). This TCR derives from a woman between 55 and 75 years old who had recovered from COVID-19.

CDR3 DNA: TGTGCCAGTAGTATTGGGCAGGTCTATGGCTACACCTTC. It is translated as CASSIGQVYGYTF. The V call is TRBV19, the J call TRBJ1-2; D is undetermined. V gave up 3 bases and J gave up 4 bases, with 9 bases separating them. Germline lookup yields CDR1 LNHDA and CDR2 SQIVND (reference sequence). The CDR3 sequence is 13 residues long.